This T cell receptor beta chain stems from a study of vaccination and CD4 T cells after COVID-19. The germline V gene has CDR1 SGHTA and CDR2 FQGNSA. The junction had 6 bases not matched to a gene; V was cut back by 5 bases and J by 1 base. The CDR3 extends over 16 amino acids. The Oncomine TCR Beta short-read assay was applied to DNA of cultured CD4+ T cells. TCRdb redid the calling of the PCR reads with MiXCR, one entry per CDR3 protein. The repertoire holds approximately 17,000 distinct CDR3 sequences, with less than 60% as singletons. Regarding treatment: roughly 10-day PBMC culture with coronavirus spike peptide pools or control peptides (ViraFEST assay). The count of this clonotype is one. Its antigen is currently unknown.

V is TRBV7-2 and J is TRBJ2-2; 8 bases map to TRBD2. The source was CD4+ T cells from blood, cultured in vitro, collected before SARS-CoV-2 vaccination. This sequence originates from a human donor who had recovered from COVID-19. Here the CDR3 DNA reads TGTGCCAGCAGCCTCGGCGGGGGGCGGAACACCGGGGAGCTGTTTTTT. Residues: CASSLGGGRNTGELFF.